This entry features one TCR beta chain sequence. What this receptor recognizes is not known. The record originates from a study of T cells expressing NK-cell markers (dated by TCRdb to about 2020). For the study in its entirety: Roughly 8 donors provided sorted CD3+CD56+NKG2C+, CD3+CD56+NKG2C- and CD3+CD56-NKG2C+ T-cell subsets, whose TCR beta-chain repertoires were profiled. Randomly selected healthy volunteers, three men and five women, were used as the eight sequenced donors. Among the eight sequenced donors, only one was HCMV-seronegative, while the other seven were HCMV-seropositive. The libraries were sequenced on Illumina HiSeq 2000/2500, MiSeq or NextSeq, producing 2 x 150 bp reads.

The investigation overall reported the following: Those dominant clonotypes were again the most abundant among CD3+CD56-NKG2C+ cells in several donors, at about 28.3-60.1%. In more than 5 donors, the dominant CD3+CD56+NKG2C+ clonotypes were found to rank among the top 10 CD8+ clonotypes and to make up about 1.0-8% of CD8+ T cells. Whether the expanded NKG2C-expressing T cell clones were specific for HCMV antigens was left unclear.

A commercial ELISA kit detecting HCMV-specific IgG in serum was used to determine HCMV serostatus. Peripheral blood mononuclear cells were isolated from blood by Ficoll density gradient centrifugation. Including the terminal cysteine and phenylalanine, the CDR3 comprises 15 residues. No DNA is listed. Based on the germline V gene, the CDR1 and CDR2 sequences are SGHRS and YFSETQ. This sample was sequenced with an Illumina HiSeq 2000. 5'RACE template switching, by which a universal primer site and unique molecular identifiers were added, was used to make TCR beta cDNA libraries. cDNA synthesis was primed from the TCR beta constant segment and was followed by two successive PCR amplification steps. As for how the authors treated the data: MIGEC was used to demultiplex reads and group reads by UMI, and MiTCR was used to assemble and quantify clonotypes. To exclude erroneous sequences, any TCR cDNA sequence not supported by at least two reads was discarded. The tcR package was used for downstream repertoire analysis, and clonotypes were matched across fractions by CDR3 nucleotide sequence plus V segment. VDJmatch was used to annotate antigen specificity against VDJdb, with one amino acid substitution allowed in CDR3. After the reads were reprocessed by TCRdb, one entry was made per CDR3 protein sequence, with no DNA. What appears here as the V and J calls and clone size reflects TCRdb's work, not the paper's. The table for this sample records approximately 150,000 distinct CDR3 sequences. The ten largest clones capture less than 20% of the sample.

The sequence links TRBV5-1 to TRBJ1-4; TCRdb selects TRBD1, and the lack of DNA leaves this call unchecked. The receptor was isolated from a woman between 18 and 75 years old in good health. Sequencing was performed on blood T cells: a sorted CD56 or NKG2C T cell subset, CD4+ or CD8+ T cells, or bulk PBMC T cells (not recorded which). CDR3 loop: CASSWTGGLNEKLFF.